What follows describes a single T cell receptor beta chain. The antigen is undetermined. The data originate from a study of CD8+ T cells in alopecia areata. The study, taken as a whole, reports: Relative to mice, TCR sharing across patients was less clear, a difference possibly HLA-related.

As for treatment: oral pan-JAK inhibitor, 5-10 mg twice daily. TCR sequencing used cDNA made by reverse transcription of extracted RNA. Data came from immunoSEQ multiplex PCR; TCRdb stores just in-frame clones and leaves some out. The sample contains a few hundred thousand clones, 30% to 40% of which appear only once. The CDR3 runs to 16 residues. J was trimmed by 1 base and V by 2 bases; bases with no gene match: 2. Looked up from germline, CDR1 is LGHNA and CDR2 is YNFKEQ. The V gene is TRBV4-2, the J gene TRBJ2-1, with 10 positions matching TRBD2. The sequence was collected from a human donor with alopecia areata. Sequences were derived from CD4+ T cells sorted from blood, sampled around week 30, from a patient treated with tofacitinib. The CDR3 DNA is TGTGCCAGCAGCCAACTTAGCGGGGGGTCCTACAATGAGCAGTTCTTC. It specifies CASSQLSGGSYNEQFF.